This is a list of T cell receptor beta chains from one sample in a study of cytomegalovirus exposure and HLA in healthy donors. Method: immunoSEQ multiplex PCR; TCRdb's copy keeps in-frame clones and lacks some. The repertoire holds about 120,000 clones, about 88% seen once, with about 4.2% in the top ten. The sequenced material came from PBMCs. The receptors shown here come from a man aged 18-30 years in good health and CMV-seropositive. Both conserved end residues are part of each CDR3. The D gene is left open where the match is weak. The size of a clone is reported for some rows only, either as once, few or many, or as a class for expanded clones.

cdr3_nt cdr3_aa d_call j_call v_call clone_size
TGTGCCAGCAGCGGTCCAGCCAGGGGGCTCCGAAACGAGCAGTACTTC CASSGPARGLRNEQYF TRBD1 TRBJ2-7 TRBV13 NA
TGTGCCAGCAGCTTAAATCTCGCGGGGAGTCAAGAGACCCAGTACTTC CASSLNLAGSQETQYF NA TRBJ2-5 TRBV7-9 NA
TGTGCCAGTACCCTAACAGGGTATTACACTGAAGCTTTCTTT CASTLTGYYTEAFF NA TRBJ1-1 TRBV19 NA
TGTGCCAGCAGTGACTCCGCCGGGACTCCTAATGAGCAGTTCTTC CASSDSAGTPNEQFF NA TRBJ2-1 TRBV6-4 NA
TGCGCCAGCAGTGAGTCGAAAAACTGGGCAGGGGACTACGAGCAGTACTTC CASSESKNWAGDYEQYF NA TRBJ2-7 TRBV10-1 once
TGTGCCAGCAGCCCTCGCGGGACAGGGCGATCGACCGGGGAGCTGTTTTTT CASSPRGTGRSTGELFF TRBD1 TRBJ2-2 TRBV5-6 NA
TGTGCCAGCAGTGGGCCGGGACAGGGGGCGTCACGCGAGCAGTACTTC CASSGPGQGASREQYF TRBD1 TRBJ2-7 TRBV27 NA
TGTGCCAGCAGCGTAGATGGGGGCAGGAGCACTGAAGCTTTCTTT CASSVDGGRSTEAFF NA TRBJ1-1 TRBV9 NA
TGTGCCAGCAGCCCACCGGGACAGGGGAATTATAATTCACCCCTCCACTTT CASSPPGQGNYNSPLHF TRBD1 TRBJ1-6 TRBV7-9 NA
TGTGCCAGCAGGGGCACTAGCGGGGGGGCCGCAGATACGCAGTATTTT CASRGTSGGAADTQYF TRBD2 TRBJ2-3 TRBV2 once
TGTGCCAGCAGCTTAGAACGCCCTGCCAGTGAGCAGTTCTTC CASSLERPASEQFF NA TRBJ2-1 TRBV11-2 once
TGTGCCAGCAGCTCGGGAGGGGCCTCCTCTGGAAACACCATATATTTT CASSSGGASSGNTIYF NA TRBJ1-3 TRBV5-4 NA
TGCGCCAGCAGCCACACCATAACGGGGGACTATGGCTACACCTTC CASSHTITGDYGYTF NA TRBJ1-2 TRBV4-3 NA
TGTGCCATCGATCAGGGGACCTCGCGAAACACCATATATTTT CAIDQGTSRNTIYF NA TRBJ1-3 TRBV2 NA
TGTGCCAGCAGCCCCGACAGGGGGCTCTACGAGCAGTACTTC CASSPDRGLYEQYF TRBD1 TRBJ2-7 TRBV13 NA
TGTGCCAGCAGCCAAGGTCCTTCCGGGGGGGTATTAACCGGGGAGCTGTTTTTT CASSQGPSGGVLTGELFF TRBD2 TRBJ2-2 TRBV4-2 NA
TGTGCCAGCAGCTCCCTAAGCGGGGCCGGGGCGTGGGAGACCCAGTACTTC CASSSLSGAGAWETQYF TRBD2 TRBJ2-5 TRBV5-4 NA
TGCGCCAGCAGCCTCACCAAACAGGAGCAGCCCCAGCATTTT CASSLTKQEQPQHF NA TRBJ1-5 TRBV4-1 NA
TGTGCCAGCAGTTTTCCCCCGGGACAGGGGGTCACCGGGGAGCTGTTTTTT CASSFPPGQGVTGELFF TRBD1 TRBJ2-2 TRBV28 NA
TGTGCCAGCAGCCAAGAAGGCGCGGGGGGCTCCTACGAGCAGTACTTC CASSQEGAGGSYEQYF TRBD2 TRBJ2-7 TRBV4-2 NA
TGTGCCAGCCGGGACTCGGGAGAAGGAAATTCACCCCTCCACTTT CASRDSGEGNSPLHF NA TRBJ1-6 TRBV2 NA
TGTGCCATCAGTGAAAGGGGCGGAGGGGAAGAGACCCAGTACTTC CAISERGGGEETQYF NA TRBJ2-5 TRBV10-3 NA
TGTGCCAGCAGCTTAGGAGGTTGGCTATCTGAAGCTTTCTTT CASSLGGWLSEAFF NA TRBJ1-1 TRBV7-2 NA
TGCGCCAGCAGCCAACGGACAGGGGATAGCTACGAGCAGTACTTC CASSQRTGDSYEQYF TRBD1 TRBJ2-7 TRBV4-1 NA
TGTGCCAGCGGAGTTGGACATGTTGATAATCAGCCCCAGCATTTT CASGVGHVDNQPQHF NA TRBJ1-5 TRBV6-6 NA
TGCGCCAGCAGCCACCCCCCAGGGACAGAAATTAACTATGGCTACACCTTC CASSHPPGTEINYGYTF TRBD1 TRBJ1-2 TRBV4-1 once
TGTGCCAGCAGGCGAAGGCTCGGGGAGGATCAGCCCCAGCATTTT CASRRRLGEDQPQHF NA TRBJ1-5 TRBV6-5 NA
TGCGCCAGCAGCCACGTCGAACAGGGATTTAATTCACCCCTCCACTTT CASSHVEQGFNSPLHF NA TRBJ1-6 TRBV4-1 NA
TGTGCCAGCAGTCGGACAGTACAAGAGACCCAGTACTTC CASSRTVQETQYF NA TRBJ2-5 TRBV6-5 NA
TGCAGCGCCGGGTCGGGGGGAACGAACACTGAAGCTTTCTTT CSAGSGGTNTEAFF NA TRBJ1-1 TRBV29-1 NA
TGTGCCAGCACCGGCCAGGGGATTACTACCTACAATGAGCAGTTCTTC CASTGQGITTYNEQFF NA TRBJ2-1 TRBV7-9 NA